The rows below give T cell receptor beta chains drawn from one sample of a study of cytomegalovirus exposure and HLA in healthy donors. TCRdb's table, derived via immunoSEQ multiplex PCR, lists solely in-frame clones and lacks some. Here the sample spans 80,000 or so clones, under 80% being singletons. Sequences were obtained from PBMCs. The receptors derive from a man in his 60s in good health and CMV-seropositive. The CDR3 runs from the conserved cysteine through the conserved F or W. Fields, in order: V gene, D gene, J gene, CDR3 DNA, CDR3 protein. The D gene is left open where the match is weak.

TRBV27,-,TRBJ2-7,TGTGCCAGCAGATATACAGGGTATTTCCTCTACGAGCAGTACTTC,CASRYTGYFLYEQYF
TRBV10-3,-,TRBJ1-1,TGTGCCATCAGTGAGTCGGGGCGACCGTACACTGAAGCTTTCTTT,CAISESGRPYTEAFF
TRBV2,-,TRBJ1-5,TGTGCCAGCAGTGGGGTCAGGTTGGAGCCCCAGCATTTT,CASSGVRLEPQHF
TRBV10-3,-,TRBJ1-2,TGTGCCACCGGAGGGGGGGGCACCTATGGCTACACCTTC,CATGGGGTYGYTF
TRBV9,TRBD2,TRBJ2-1,TGTGCCAGCAGCCGCGGGGTGGCGGGAGACCCCTACAATGAGCAGTTCTTC,CASSRGVAGDPYNEQFF
TRBV7-6,TRBD1,TRBJ2-7,TGTGCCAGCAGCTTAGAACAGGGGAGCTCTTCCTACGAGCAGTACTTC,CASSLEQGSSSYEQYF
TRBV27,TRBD1,TRBJ1-2,TGTGCCAGCAGCCCGGGACAGGGAAGGTCGGGTGGCTACACCTTC,CASSPGQGRSGGYTF
TRBV27,-,TRBJ2-1,TGTGCCAGCAGTAGGAGCAATGAGCAGTTCTTC,CASSRSNEQFF
TRBV5-4,TRBD2,TRBJ2-1,TGTGCCAGCAGCCCTGTAGCGGGATTGAGCTCCTACAATGAGCAGTTCTTC,CASSPVAGLSSYNEQFF
TRBV2,-,TRBJ1-3,TGTGCCAGCAGACCCCTACTTACGGGGTCTGGAGGAAACACCATATATTTT,CASRPLLTGSGGNTIYF
TRBV7-9,-,TRBJ2-1,TGTTCCAGCAGCGTAGGAGAGTATGAGCAGTTCTTC,CSSSVGEYEQFF
TRBV7-6,-,TRBJ1-1,TGTGCCAGCAGCTTCGATCAGGGGAGCACTGAAGCTTTCTTT,CASSFDQGSTEAFF
TRBV2,-,TRBJ2-5,TGTGCCAGCAGCCCCGGGACATCCGAGCAAGAGACCCAGTACTTC,CASSPGTSEQETQYF
TRBV6-5,-,TRBJ2-2,TGTGCCAGCAGTACCGCTTACTACAACACCGGGGAGCTGTTTTTT,CASSTAYYNTGELFF
TRBV6-1,-,TRBJ2-1,TGTGCCAGCAGTGAAGCGCCCCGGAGCCGCTCCTACAATGAGCAGTTCTTC,CASSEAPRSRSYNEQFF
TRBV11-3,TRBD1,TRBJ2-7,TGTGCCAGCAGCCAGGGCGGGACAGGTTCCTACGAGCAGTACTTC,CASSQGGTGSYEQYF
TRBV14,TRBD1,TRBJ2-1,TGTGCCAGCAGCCAAGATGGGGACAGCGACCTTCATGAGCAGTTCTTC,CASSQDGDSDLHEQFF
TRBV11-3,-,TRBJ1-2,TGTGCCAGCAGCTTTCCGGGACATCCCGGGGACGGCTACACCTTC,CASSFPGHPGDGYTF
TRBV7-9,-,TRBJ2-1,TGTGCCAGCAGCTTAGTTTTCGACAGCTACTCCTACAATGAGCAGTTCTTC,CASSLVFDSYSYNEQFF
TRBV6-6,TRBD1,TRBJ2-7,TGTGCCAGCAGTTCTGGGACAGGTAACCACTACGAGCAGTACTTC,CASSSGTGNHYEQYF
TRBV28,TRBD1,TRBJ1-1,TGTGCCAGCACCTTGGGACAGATGAACACTGAAGCTTTCTTT,CASTLGQMNTEAFF
TRBV19,TRBD2,TRBJ2-3,TGTGCCAGTAGTCCGGGACTAGCGGGGACAGATACGCAGTATTTT,CASSPGLAGTDTQYF
TRBV6-1,-,TRBJ1-1,TGTGCCAGCAGCTATAACAGGGCCGCTGAAGCTTTCTTT,CASSYNRAAEAFF